This T cell receptor (beta chain) was identified during a study of T cell responses to AZD1222 COVID-19 vaccine. General study points: Nearly half of spike-specific TCRs reportedly target variant regions that are unmutated in the B.1.351 and B.1.1.7 variants. Mapped onto spike, vaccine-associated CD4 TCRs spanned it and were dominant at 160-218 and 743-854. Recipients of two AZD1222 doses showed rising Spike-specific TCR breadth and depth. Donors, mostly white British, included more females; clonal diversity was possibly underestimated.

Trimming removed 7 bases from V and 4 bases from J, with 16 bases in between. Germline-derived CDR1 and CDR2 are ENHRY and SYGVKD. The CDR3 has 14 residues. Sequencing was performed with immunoSEQ multiplex PCR; in TCRdb, only in-frame clones are kept and a portion is missing. The data hold about 140,000 clones, with over 75% observed a single time. Regarding this clone: The antigen is undetermined.

This chain connects TRBV10-3 to TRBJ1-2; no definite D call. The material was peripheral blood, obtained on day 0 of AZD1222 vaccination. The clonotype was recovered from an adult in good health. The CDR3 sequence: CAIKGEANSYGYTF. The CDR3 nucleotides are TGTGCCATCAAGGGTGAGGCGAATTCCTATGGCTACACCTTC.